This T cell receptor (beta chain) was retrieved from a study of T cell responses to AZD1222 COVID-19 vaccine. General study results and limits: The peak T cell response came first, and repertoires were sampled only after it.

A remark on this clone: Its antigen remains unidentified.

TCRdb's table, derived via immunoSEQ multiplex PCR, lists solely in-frame clones and lacks some. The profile covers over 85,000 clones, with roughly nine tenths appearing a single time and around 5% taken by the ten largest. Material: peripheral blood, obtained on day 0 of AZD1222 vaccination. This TCR derives from an adult in good health.

This CDR3 reads CASSHGGRGNQPQHF. DNA of the CDR3: TGCGCCAGCAGCCACGGCGGGAGGGGCAATCAGCCCCAGCATTTT. The chain links TRBV4-1 to TRBJ1-5, with D unclear. Germline V gives CDR1 MGHRA, CDR2 YSYEKL. The CDR3 has 15 amino acids. V dropped 3 bases and J dropped 2 bases, with 11 bases sitting between them.